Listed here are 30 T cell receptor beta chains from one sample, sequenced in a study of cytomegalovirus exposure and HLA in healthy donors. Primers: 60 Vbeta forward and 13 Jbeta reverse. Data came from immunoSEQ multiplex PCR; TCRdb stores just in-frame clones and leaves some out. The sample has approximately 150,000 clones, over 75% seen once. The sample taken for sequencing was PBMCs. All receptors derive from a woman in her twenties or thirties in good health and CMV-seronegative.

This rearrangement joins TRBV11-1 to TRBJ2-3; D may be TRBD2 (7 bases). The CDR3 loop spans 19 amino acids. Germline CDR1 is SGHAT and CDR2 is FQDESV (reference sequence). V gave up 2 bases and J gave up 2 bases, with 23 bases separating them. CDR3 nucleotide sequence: TGTGCCAGCAGCTTATCGGGCGGGGGCTTTTCTATCGACACAGATACGCAGTATTTT. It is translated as CASSLSGGGFSIDTDTQYF. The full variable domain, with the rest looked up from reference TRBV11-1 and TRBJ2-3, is EAEVAQSPRYKITEKSQAVAFWCDPISGHATLYWYRQILGQGPELLVQFQDESVVDDSQLPKDRFSAERLKGVDSTLKIQPAELGDSAMYLCASSLSGGGFSIDTDTQYFGPGTRLTVL.

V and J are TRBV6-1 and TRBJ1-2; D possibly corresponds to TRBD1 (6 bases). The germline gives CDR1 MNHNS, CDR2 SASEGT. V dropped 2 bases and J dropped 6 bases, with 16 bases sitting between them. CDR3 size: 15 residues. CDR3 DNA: TGTGCCAGCAGTGAAAGAACAGGGTTATTCGATGGCTACACCTTC. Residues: CASSERTGLFDGYTF.

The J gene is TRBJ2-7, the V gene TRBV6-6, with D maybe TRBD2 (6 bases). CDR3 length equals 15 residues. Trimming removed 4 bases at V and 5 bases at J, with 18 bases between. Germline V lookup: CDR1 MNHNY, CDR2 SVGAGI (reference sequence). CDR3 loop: CASSSTRPEGHEQYF. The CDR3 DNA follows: TGTGCCAGCAGTTCGACTCGTCCGGAGGGCCACGAGCAGTACTTC.

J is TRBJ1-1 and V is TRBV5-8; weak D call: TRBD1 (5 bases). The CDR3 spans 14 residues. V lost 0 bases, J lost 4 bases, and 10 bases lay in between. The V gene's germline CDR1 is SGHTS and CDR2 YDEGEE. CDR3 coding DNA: TGTGCCAGCAGCTTGGTAAGGGGAAGCACTGAAGCTTTCTTT. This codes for CASSLVRGSTEAFF.

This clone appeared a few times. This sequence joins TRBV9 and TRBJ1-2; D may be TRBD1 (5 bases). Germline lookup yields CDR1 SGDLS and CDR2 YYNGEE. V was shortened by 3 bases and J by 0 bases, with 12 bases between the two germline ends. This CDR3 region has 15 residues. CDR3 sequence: CASSGRGVANYGYTF. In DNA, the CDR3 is TGTGCCAGCAGCGGCCGGGGGGTAGCTAACTATGGCTACACCTTC.

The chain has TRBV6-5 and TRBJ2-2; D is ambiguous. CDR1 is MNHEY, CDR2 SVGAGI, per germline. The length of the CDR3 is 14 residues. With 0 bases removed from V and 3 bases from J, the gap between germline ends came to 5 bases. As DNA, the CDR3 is TGTGCCAGCAGTTACTCCCAGGACACCGGGGAGCTGTTTTTT. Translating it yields CASSYSQDTGELFF.

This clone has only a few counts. CDR3 sequence: CASSSDAGTNEKLFF. CDR3 coding DNA: TGCGCCAGCAGTTCCGACGCGGGGACTAATGAAAAACTGTTTTTT. The rearrangement uses TRBV4-1 and TRBJ1-4; D is undetermined. Germline CDR1 and CDR2: MGHRA and YSYEKL. The CDR3 consists of 15 residues. Trimming took off 6 bases at V and 2 bases at J, with 13 bases between the two ends.

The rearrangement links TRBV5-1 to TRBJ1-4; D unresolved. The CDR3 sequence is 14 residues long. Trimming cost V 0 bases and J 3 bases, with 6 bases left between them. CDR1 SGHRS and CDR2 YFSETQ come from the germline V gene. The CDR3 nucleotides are TGCGCCAGCAGCTTGGGGCAGTCTAATGAAAAACTGTTTTTT. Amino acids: CASSLGQSNEKLFF.

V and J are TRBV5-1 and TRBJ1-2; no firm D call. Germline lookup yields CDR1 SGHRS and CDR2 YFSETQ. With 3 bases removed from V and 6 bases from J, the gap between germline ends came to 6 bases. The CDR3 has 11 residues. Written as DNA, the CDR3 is TGCGCCAGCAGCTCCCCCAATGGCTACACCTTC. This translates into CASSSPNGYTF.

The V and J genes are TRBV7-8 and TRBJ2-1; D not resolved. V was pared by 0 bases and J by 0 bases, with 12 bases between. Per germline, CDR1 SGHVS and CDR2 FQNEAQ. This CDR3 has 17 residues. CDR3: CASSLAPLRSSYNEQFF. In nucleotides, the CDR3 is TGTGCCAGCAGCTTAGCCCCCTTGCGGAGCTCCTACAATGAGCAGTTCTTC.

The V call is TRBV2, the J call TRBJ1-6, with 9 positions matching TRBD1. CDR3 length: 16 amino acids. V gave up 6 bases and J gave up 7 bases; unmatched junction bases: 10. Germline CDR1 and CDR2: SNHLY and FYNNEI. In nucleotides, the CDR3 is TGTGCCAGCAGACCCGGACAGGGGTCGGGGAATTCACCCCTCCACTTT. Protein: CASRPGQGSGNSPLHF.

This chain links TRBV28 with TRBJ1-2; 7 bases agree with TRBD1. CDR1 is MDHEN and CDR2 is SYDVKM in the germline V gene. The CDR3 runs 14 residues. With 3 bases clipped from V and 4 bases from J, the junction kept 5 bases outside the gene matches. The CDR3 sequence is CASSFSDRVYGYTF. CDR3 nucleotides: TGTGCCAGCAGTTTCTCCGACAGGGTCTATGGCTACACCTTC.

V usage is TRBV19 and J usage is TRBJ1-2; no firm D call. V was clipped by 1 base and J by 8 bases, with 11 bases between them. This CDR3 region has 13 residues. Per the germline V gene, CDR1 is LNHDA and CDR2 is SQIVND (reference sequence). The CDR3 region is CASSIANSKGYTF. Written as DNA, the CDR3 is TGTGCCAGTAGTATAGCGAACAGTAAGGGCTACACCTTC.

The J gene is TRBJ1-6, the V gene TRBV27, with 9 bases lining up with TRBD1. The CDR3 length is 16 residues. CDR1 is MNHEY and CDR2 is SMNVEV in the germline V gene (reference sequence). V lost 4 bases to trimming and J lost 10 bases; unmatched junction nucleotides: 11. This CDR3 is CASSSTPGTGHSPLHF. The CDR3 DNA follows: TGTGCCAGCAGTTCAACCCCCGGGACAGGGCACTCACCCCTCCACTTT.

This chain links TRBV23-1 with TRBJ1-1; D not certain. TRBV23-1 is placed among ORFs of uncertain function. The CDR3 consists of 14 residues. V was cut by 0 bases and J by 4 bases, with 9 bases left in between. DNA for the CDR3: TGCGCCAGCAGTCAATCAAGGGAGTGCACTGAAGCTTTCTTT. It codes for CASSQSRECTEAFF.

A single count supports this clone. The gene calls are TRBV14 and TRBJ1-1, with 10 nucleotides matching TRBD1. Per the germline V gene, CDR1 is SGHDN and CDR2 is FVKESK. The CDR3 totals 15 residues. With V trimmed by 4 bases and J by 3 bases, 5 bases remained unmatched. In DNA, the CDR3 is TGTGCCAGCAGCCCCGGGACAGGGGTCGACACTGAAGCTTTCTTT. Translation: CASSPGTGVDTEAFF.

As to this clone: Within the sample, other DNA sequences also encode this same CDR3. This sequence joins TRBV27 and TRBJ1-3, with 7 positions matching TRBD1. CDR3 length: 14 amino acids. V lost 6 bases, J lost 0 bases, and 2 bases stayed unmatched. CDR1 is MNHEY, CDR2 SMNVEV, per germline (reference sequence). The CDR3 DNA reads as TGTGCCAGCAGGGGACAGTCCTCTGGAAACACCATATATTTT. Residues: CASRGQSSGNTIYF.

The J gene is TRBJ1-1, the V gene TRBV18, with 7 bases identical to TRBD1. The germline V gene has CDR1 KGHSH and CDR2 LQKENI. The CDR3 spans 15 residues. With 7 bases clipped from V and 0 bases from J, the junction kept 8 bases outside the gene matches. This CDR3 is CASLPDRNLNTEAFF. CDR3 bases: TGTGCCAGCTTACCGGACAGGAACTTGAACACTGAAGCTTTCTTT.

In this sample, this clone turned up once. The CDR3 DNA reads as TGTGCCAGCAGCTCCCCGGGACAGGGGAACGGCTACACCTTC. Protein product: CASSSPGQGNGYTF. This sequence joins TRBV5-6 and TRBJ1-2; 10 bases agree with TRBD1. Germline CDR1 SGHDT, CDR2 YYEEEE. This CDR3 is built from 14 residues. With V trimmed by 3 bases and J by 8 bases, 7 bases remained unmatched.

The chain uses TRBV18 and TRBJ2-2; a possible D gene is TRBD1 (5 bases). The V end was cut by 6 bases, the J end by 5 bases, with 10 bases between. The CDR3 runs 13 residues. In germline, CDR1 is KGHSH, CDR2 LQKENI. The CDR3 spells CASSTAETGELFF. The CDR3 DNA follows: TGTGCCAGCTCGACAGCAGAGACCGGGGAGCTGTTTTTT.

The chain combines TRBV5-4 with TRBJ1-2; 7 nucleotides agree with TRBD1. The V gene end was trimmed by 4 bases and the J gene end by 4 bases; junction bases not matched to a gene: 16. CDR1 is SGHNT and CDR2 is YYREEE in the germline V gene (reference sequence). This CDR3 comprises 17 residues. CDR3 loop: CASSPEGALITTYGYTF. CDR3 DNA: TGTGCCAGCAGCCCGGAGGGGGCCTTAATAACTACCTATGGCTACACCTTC.

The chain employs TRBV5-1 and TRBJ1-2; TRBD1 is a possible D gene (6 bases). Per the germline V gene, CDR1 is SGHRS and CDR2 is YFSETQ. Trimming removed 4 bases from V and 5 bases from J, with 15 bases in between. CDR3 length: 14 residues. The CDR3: CASSLGQILYGYTF. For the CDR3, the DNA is TGCGCCAGCAGCCTCGGACAGATTCTTTATGGCTACACCTTC.

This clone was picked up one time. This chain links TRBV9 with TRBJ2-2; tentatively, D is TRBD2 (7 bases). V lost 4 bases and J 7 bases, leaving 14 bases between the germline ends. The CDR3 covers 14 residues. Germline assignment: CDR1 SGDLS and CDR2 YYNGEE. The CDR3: CASSPRGAVGELFF. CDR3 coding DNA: TGTGCCAGCAGCCCCCGGGGGGCCGTCGGGGAGCTGTTTTTT.

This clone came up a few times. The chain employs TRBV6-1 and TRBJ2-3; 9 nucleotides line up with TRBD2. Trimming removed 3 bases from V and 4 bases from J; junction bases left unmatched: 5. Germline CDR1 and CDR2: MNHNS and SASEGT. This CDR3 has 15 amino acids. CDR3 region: CASSDGGLAPDTQYF. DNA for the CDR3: TGTGCCAGCAGTGACGGGGGACTAGCCCCAGATACGCAGTATTTT.

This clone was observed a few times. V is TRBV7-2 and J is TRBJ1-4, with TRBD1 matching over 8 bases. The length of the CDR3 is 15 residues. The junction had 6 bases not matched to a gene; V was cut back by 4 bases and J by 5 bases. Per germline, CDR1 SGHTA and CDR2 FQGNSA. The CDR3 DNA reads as TGTGCCAGCAGCTCACGGACAGGGAGAAATGAAAAACTGTTTTTT. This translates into CASSSRTGRNEKLFF.

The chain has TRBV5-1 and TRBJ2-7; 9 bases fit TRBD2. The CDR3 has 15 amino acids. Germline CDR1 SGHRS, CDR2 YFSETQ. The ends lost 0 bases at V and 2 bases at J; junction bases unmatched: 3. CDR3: CASSLGGGRAYEQYF. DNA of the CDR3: TGCGCCAGCAGCTTGGGGGGCGGGAGGGCCTACGAGCAGTACTTC.

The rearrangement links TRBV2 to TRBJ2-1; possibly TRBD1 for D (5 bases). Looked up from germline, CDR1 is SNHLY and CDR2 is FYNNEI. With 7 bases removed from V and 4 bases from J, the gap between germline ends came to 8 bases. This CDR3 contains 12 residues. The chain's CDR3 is CASKPGYNEQFF. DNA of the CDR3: TGTGCCAGCAAACCAGGGTACAATGAGCAGTTCTTC.

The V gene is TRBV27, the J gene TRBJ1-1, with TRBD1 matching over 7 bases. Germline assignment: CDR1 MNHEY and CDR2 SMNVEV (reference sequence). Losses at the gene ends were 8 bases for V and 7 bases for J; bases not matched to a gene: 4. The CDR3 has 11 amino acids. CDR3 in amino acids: CASSTGFEAFF. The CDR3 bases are TGTGCCAGCTCGACAGGGTTTGAAGCTTTCTTT.

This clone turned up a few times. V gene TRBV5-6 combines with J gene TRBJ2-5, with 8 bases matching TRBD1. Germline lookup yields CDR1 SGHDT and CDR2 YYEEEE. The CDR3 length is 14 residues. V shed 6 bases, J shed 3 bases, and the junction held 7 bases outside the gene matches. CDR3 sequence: CASTHDRGEETQYF. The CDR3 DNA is TGTGCCAGCACCCATGACAGGGGAGAAGAGACCCAGTACTTC.

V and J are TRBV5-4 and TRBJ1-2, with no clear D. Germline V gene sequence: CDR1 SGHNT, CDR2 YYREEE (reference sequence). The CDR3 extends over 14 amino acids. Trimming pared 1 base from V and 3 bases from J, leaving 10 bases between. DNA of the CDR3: TGTGCCAGCAGCTTGCCCGGAAGCGACTATGGCTACACCTTC. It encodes CASSLPGSDYGYTF.